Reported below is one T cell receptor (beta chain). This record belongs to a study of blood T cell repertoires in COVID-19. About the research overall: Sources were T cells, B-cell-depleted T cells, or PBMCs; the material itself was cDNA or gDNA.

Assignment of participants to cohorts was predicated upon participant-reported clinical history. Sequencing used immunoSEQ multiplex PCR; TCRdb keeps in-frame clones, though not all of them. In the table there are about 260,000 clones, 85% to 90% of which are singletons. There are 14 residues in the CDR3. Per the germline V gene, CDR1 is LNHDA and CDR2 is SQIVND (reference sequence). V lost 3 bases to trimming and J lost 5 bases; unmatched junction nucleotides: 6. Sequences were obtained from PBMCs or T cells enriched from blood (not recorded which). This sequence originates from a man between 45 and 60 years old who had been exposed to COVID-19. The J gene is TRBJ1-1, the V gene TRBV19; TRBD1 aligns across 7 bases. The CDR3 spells CASSIRQGGTEAFF. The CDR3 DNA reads TGTGCCAGTAGTATCAGACAGGGTGGGACTGAAGCTTTCTTT.